This TCR beta chain was captured in a study of PD-1 blockade in mismatch repair-deficient tumors. Study as a whole: Patients had over 10 mismatch repair-deficient cancer types, all previously treated and progressing.

Points on this clone: The antigen remains undetermined.

Germline lookup yields CDR1 SNHLY and CDR2 FYNNEI. The CDR3 is 13 amino acids. V lost 5 bases, J lost 3 bases, and 10 bases lay in between. Every patient had mismatch repair deficiency by PCR or immunohistochemistry. Profiling relied on immunoSEQ multiplex PCR, and the TCRdb table lists in-frame clones only, not all of them. The sample carries 100,000 to 150,000 clones, 86% recorded once. Study-wide findings and caveats: Tumor-resident clones, often undetectable pretreatment in blood, expanded then contracted after pembrolizumab.

The clonotype comes from an adult with mismatch repair-deficient cancer. The chain carries TRBV2 and TRBJ1-2, with D possibly TRBD1 on 5 matching bases. The sequencing used peripheral blood, collected 44 weeks after starting pembrolizumab. As DNA, the CDR3 is TGTGCCAGCAGTACGGGGGGGGACTATGGCTACACCTTC. Amino acids: CASSTGGDYGYTF.